This T cell receptor (beta chain) was observed in a study of memory CD4+ T cells and cytomegalovirus serostatus. About the research overall: Of the healthy Belgian adults, several were CMV seropositive and about 24 seronegative.

Sequencing was performed with immunoSEQ multiplex PCR; in TCRdb, only in-frame clones are kept and a portion is missing. The table lists 70,000 to 95,000 clones, around 80% of them singletons. CDR1 SNHLY and CDR2 FYNNEI come from the germline V gene. The length of the CDR3 is 13 residues. V lost 6 bases to trimming and J lost 2 bases, with 9 bases between them. Single viable CD3+CD4+CD8-CD45RO+ cells were sorted as the memory CD4+ T cells. This chain links TRBV2 with TRBJ2-3, with D possibly called TRBD1 or TRBD2 (5 bases each). The source of this sequence is an adult in good health and CMV-seronegative. Sequencing was carried out using memory CD4+ T cells from blood. The CDR3, as DNA: TGTGCCAGCAGGGGGACCTACACAGATACGCAGTATTTT. Protein product: CASRGTYTDTQYF.